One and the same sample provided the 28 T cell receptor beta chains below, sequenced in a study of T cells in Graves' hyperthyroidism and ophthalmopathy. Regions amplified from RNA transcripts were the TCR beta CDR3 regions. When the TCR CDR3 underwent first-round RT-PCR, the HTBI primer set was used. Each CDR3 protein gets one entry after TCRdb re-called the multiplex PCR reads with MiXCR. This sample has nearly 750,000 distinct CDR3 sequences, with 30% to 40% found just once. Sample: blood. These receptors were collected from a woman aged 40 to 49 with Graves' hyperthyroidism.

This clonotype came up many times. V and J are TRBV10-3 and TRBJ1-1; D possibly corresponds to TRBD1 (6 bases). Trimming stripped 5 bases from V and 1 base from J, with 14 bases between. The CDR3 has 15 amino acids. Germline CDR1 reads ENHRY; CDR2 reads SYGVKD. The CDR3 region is CAISPHPQGNTEAFF. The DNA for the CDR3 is TGTGCCATCAGTCCCCACCCACAGGGGAACACTGAAGCTTTCTTT.

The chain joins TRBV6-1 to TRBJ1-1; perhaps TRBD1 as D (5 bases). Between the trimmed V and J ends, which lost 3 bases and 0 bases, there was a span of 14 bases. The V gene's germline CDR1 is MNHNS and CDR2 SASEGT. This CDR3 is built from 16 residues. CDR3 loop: CASSEGRVYMNTEAFF. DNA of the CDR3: TGTGCCAGCAGTGAGGGCAGGGTCTACATGAACACTGAAGCTTTCTTT.

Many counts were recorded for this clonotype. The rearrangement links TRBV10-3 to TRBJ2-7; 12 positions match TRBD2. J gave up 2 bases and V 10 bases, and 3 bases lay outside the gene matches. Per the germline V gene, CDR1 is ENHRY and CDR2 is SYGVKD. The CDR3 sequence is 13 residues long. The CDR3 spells CATLAGGAYEQYF. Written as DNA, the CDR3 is TGTGCCACCCTAGCGGGAGGGGCCTACGAGCAGTACTTC.

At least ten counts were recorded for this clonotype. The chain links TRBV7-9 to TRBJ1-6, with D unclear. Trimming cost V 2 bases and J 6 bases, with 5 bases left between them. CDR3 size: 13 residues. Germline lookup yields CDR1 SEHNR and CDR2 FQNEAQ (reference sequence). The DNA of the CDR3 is TGTGCCAGCAGCTTATTTGGTAATTCACCCCTCCACTTT. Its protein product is CASSLFGNSPLHF. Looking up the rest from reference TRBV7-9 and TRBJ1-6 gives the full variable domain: DTGVSQNPRHKITKRGQNVTFRCDPISEHNRLYWYRQTLGQGPEFLTYFQNEAQLEKSRLLSDRFSAERPKGSFSTLEIQRTEQGDSAMYLCASSLFGNSPLHFGNGTRLTVT.

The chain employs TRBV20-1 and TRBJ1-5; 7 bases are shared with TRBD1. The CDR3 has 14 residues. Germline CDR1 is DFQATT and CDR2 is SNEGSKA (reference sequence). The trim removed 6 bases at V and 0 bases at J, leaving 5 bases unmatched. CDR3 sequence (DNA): TGCAGTGCCAGGGGGGGTTATAGCAATCAGCCCCAGCATTTT. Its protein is CSARGGYSNQPQHF.

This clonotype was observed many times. The CDR3 nucleotides read TGTGCCAGCAGCCGGACACAGAACACTGAAGCTTTCTTT. Residues: CASSRTQNTEAFF. This rearrangement joins TRBV7-6 to TRBJ1-1, with D tentatively TRBD1 (5 bases). Germline CDR1 SGHVS, CDR2 FNYEAQ. This CDR3 has 13 amino acids. V was trimmed by 5 bases and J by 1 base, leaving 8 bases between them.

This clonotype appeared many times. The CDR3 sequence: CASSPGLLRSGELFF. CDR3 DNA sequence: TGTGCCAGCAGCCCAGGACTATTACGGTCCGGGGAGCTGTTTTTT. The chain combines TRBV7-8 with TRBJ2-2, with D possibly TRBD2 on 6 matching bases. The CDR3 consists of 15 residues. V lost 5 bases and J 6 bases, leaving 16 bases between the germline ends. Germline CDR1 and CDR2: SGHVS and FQNEAQ.

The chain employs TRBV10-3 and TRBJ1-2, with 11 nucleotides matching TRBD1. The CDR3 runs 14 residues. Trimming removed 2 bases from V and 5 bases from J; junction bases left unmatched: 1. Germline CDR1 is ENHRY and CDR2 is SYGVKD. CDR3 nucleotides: TGTGCCATCAGTGAGGGGACAGGGGGTTATGGCTACACCTTC. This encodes CAISEGTGGYGYTF.

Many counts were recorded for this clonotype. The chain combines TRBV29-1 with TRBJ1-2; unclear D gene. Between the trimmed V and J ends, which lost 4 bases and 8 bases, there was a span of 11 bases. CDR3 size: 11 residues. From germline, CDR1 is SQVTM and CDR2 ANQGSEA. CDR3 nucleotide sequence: TGCAGCGTTGGGGAAAGTGACGGCTACACCTTC. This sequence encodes CSVGESDGYTF. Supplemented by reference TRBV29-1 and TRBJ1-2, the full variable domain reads SAVISQKPSRDICQRGTSLTIQCQVDSQVTMMFWYRQQPGQSLTLIATANQGSEATYESGFVIDKFPISRPNLTFSTLTVSNMSPEDSSIYLCSVGESDGYTFGSGTRLTVV.

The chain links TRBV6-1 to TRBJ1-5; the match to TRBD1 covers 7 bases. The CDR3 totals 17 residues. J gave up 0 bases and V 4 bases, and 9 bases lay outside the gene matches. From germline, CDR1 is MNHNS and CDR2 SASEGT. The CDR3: CASSGLGTVHSNQPQHF. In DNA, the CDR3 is TGTGCCAGCAGTGGGCTAGGGACAGTCCATAGCAATCAGCCCCAGCATTTT.

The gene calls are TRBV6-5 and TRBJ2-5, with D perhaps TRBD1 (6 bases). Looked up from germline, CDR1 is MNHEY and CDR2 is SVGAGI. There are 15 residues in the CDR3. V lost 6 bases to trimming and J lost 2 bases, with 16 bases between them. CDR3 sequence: CASSLRTVSQETQYF. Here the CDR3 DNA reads TGTGCCAGCAGCTTACGGACAGTGTCACAAGAGACCCAGTACTTC.

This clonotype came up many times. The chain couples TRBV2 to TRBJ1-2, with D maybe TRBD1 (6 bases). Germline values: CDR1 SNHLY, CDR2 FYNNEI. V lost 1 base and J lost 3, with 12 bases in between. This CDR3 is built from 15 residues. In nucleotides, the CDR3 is TGTGCCAGCAGTGAAGAGGCAGGGGAGGACTATGGCTACACCTTC. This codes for CASSEEAGEDYGYTF.

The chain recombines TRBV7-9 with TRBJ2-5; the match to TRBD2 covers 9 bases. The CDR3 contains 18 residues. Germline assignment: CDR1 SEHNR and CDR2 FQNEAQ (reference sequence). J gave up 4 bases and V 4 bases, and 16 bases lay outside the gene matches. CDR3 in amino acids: CASSSMGLAGGGGETQYF. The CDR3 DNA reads TGTGCCAGCAGCTCCATGGGACTAGCAGGGGGTGGGGGAGAGACCCAGTACTTC. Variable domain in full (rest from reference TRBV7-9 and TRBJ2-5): DTGVSQNPRHKITKRGQNVTFRCDPISEHNRLYWYRQTLGQGPEFLTYFQNEAQLEKSRLLSDRFSAERPKGSFSTLEIQRTEQGDSAMYLCASSSMGLAGGGGETQYFGPGTRLLVL.

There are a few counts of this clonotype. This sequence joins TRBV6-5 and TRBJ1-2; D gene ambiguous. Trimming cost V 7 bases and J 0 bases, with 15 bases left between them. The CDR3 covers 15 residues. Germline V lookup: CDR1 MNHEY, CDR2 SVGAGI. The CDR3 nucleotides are TGTGCCAGCACCCCAAAAAAAGGGCCTAACTATGGCTACACCTTC. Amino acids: CASTPKKGPNYGYTF.

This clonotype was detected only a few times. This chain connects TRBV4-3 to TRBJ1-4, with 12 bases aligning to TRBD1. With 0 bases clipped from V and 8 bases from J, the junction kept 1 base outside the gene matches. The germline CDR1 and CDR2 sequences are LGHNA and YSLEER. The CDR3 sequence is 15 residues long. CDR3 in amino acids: CASSQDGTGGEKLFF. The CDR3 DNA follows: TGCGCCAGCAGCCAAGATGGGACAGGGGGCGAAAAACTGTTTTTT.

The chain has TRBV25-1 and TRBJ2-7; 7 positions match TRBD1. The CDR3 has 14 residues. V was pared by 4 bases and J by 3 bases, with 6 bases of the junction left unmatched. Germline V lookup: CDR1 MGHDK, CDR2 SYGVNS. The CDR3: CASSASGTVYEQYF. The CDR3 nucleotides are TGTGCCAGCAGTGCATCCGGGACAGTCTACGAGCAGTACTTC.

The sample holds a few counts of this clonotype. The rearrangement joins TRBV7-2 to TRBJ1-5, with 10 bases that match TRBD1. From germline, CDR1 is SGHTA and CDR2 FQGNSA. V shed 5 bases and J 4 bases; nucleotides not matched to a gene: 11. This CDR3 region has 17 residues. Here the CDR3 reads CASSASGTGALNQPQHF. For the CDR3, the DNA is TGTGCCAGCAGCGCATCCGGGACAGGGGCCCTGAATCAGCCCCAGCATTTT.

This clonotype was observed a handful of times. In DNA, the CDR3 is TGTGCCAGCTCACCACCTGCGGGACAGGGCCACGAGCAGTACTTC. This encodes CASSPPAGQGHEQYF. The V and J genes are TRBV18 and TRBJ2-7; 9 bases line up with TRBD1. V was clipped by 0 bases and J by 5 bases; unmatched bases: 5. CDR1 is KGHSH, CDR2 LQKENI, per germline. This CDR3 spans 15 amino acids.

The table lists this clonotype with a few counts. This CDR3 reads CATVSGSTDTQYF. DNA for the CDR3: TGTGCCACCGTCAGCGGGAGTACAGATACGCAGTATTTT. The V and J genes are TRBV10-3 and TRBJ2-3; TRBD2 matches 8 bases. V was clipped by 10 bases and J by 3 bases; unmatched bases: 6. CDR3 size: 13 residues. CDR1 and CDR2 (germline): ENHRY, SYGVKD.

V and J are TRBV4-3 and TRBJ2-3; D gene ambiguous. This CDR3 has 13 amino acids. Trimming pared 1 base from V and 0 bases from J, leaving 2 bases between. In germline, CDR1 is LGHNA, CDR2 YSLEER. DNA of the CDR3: TGCGCCAGCAGCCAAGGTAGCACAGATACGCAGTATTTT. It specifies CASSQGSTDTQYF.

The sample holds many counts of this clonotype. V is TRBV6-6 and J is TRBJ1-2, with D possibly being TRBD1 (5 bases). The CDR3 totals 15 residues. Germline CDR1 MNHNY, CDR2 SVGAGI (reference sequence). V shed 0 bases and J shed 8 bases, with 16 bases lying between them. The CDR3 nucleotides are TGTGCCAGCAGTTACTCGATGGAAGGGGCGAGCGGCTACACCTTC. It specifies CASSYSMEGASGYTF.

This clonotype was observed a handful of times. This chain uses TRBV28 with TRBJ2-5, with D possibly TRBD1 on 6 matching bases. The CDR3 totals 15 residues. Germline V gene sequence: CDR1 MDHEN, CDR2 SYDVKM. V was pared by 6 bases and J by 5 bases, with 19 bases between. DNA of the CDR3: TGTGCCAGCAGCCGACAATTCACAGGGTGGGAGACCCAGTACTTC. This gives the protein CASSRQFTGWETQYF.

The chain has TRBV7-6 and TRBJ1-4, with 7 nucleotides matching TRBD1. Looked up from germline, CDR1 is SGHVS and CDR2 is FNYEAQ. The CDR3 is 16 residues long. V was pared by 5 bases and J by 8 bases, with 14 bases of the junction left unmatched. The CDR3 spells CASSPRQGGGEEKLFF. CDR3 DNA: TGTGCCAGCAGCCCCAGACAGGGAGGTGGTGAAGAAAAACTGTTTTTT.

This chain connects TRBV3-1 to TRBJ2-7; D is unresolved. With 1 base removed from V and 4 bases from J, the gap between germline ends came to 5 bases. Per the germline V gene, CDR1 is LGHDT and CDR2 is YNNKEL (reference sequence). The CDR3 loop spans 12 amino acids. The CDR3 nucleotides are TGTGCCAGCAGCCAAGGGATGTACGAGCAGTACTTC. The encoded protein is CASSQGMYEQYF.

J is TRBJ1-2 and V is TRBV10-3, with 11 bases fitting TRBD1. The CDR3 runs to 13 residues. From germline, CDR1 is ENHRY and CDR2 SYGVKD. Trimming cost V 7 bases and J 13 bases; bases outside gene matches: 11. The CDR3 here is CAITDGQGAGGTF. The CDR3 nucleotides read TGTGCCATCACCGACGGACAGGGGGCTGGTGGCACCTTC.

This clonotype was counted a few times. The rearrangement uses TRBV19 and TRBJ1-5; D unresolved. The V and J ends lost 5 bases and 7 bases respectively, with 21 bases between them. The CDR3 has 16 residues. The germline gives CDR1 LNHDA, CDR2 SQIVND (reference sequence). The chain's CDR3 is CASSYKPGEARQPQHF. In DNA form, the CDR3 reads TGTGCCAGTAGTTATAAGCCCGGGGAAGCTAGGCAGCCCCAGCATTTT. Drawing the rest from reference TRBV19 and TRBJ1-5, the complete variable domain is DGGITQSPKYLFRKEGQNVTLSCEQNLNHDAMYWYRQDPGQGLRLIYYSQIVNDFQKGDIAEGYSVSREKKESFPLTVTSAQKNPTAFYLCASSYKPGEARQPQHFGDGTRLSIL.

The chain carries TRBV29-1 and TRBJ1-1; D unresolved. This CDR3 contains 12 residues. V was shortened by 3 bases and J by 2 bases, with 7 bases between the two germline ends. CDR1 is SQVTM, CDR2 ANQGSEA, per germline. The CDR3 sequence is CSVDLQNTEAFF. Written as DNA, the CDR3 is TGCAGCGTTGATCTCCAAAACACTGAAGCTTTCTTT.

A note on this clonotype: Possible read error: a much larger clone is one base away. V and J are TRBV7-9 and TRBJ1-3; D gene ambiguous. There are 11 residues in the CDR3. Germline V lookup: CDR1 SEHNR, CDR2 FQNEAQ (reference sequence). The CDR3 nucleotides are TGTGCCATCAGCTTGGAGGGTGGCATATATTTT. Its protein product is CAISLEGGIYF.